The T cell receptor beta chain described here comes from a study of blood T cell repertoires in COVID-19. Overall study: From the United States, Italy and Spain came samples of acute and convalescent COVID-19. Sample material is recorded as cDNA or gDNA derived from T cells, B-cell-depleted T cells, or PBMCs.

Trimming shortened V by 1 base and J by 10 bases, and 10 bases separated the two germline ends. Germline V gives CDR1 MGHDK, CDR2 SYGVNS. This CDR3 spans 12 amino acids. Original analysis: Amplified reference gene primers provided the basis for estimating nucleated cell counts. This table comes from immunoSEQ multiplex PCR, and its TCRdb copy is limited to in-frame clones, with some not included. V, J and clone size derive from that table, while D and trimming were established from the DNA sequence. The sample yields approximately 130,000 clones, roughly four fifths seen once. The sample taken for sequencing was peripheral blood. The source of this sequence is a human donor in a cohort sampled during active COVID-19. The V and J genes are TRBV25-1 and TRBJ1-1; no definite D call. DNA for the CDR3: TGTGCCAGCAGTGAATCCACAACAGTAGCTTTCTTT. Translation: CASSESTTVAFF.